This T cell receptor beta chain was obtained from a study of blood T cell repertoires in COVID-19 (dated by TCRdb to the early 2020s). About the study as a whole: The collaborator samples originated in the United States, Italy and Spain and spanned the acute and convalescent phases of COVID-19. The samples were drawn from two sources: the first 160 participants of the ongoing ImmuneRACE study, and 1,254 subjects contributed by 6 global collaborators. Deeply sampled blood TCRbeta repertoires from subjects exposed to, actively infected with, or recovered from COVID-19 were included in the dataset. The repertoires were released in a freely available public database intended as a resource for research on the immune response to SARS-CoV-2. The material from the prospective study consisted of cDNA or gDNA derived from T cells, B-cell-depleted T cells, or PBMCs. Nearly every sample came with metadata listing a de-identified subject ID, COVID-19 status, age in years and sex. HLA class I and class II types, where available, came from metadata supplied by the sample provider rather than from assay-based typing. Paper-wide results and their limitations: The amount of clinical and demographic metadata varied by source and participant and was provided uncurated.

The V end loses 10 bases and the J end loses 5 bases, and a stretch of 17 bases separates them. Taken from cysteine to phenylalanine, the CDR3 has 13 residues. This entry keeps only the CDR3 DNA: 39 bases, framed from base 1. CDR1 and CDR2, looked up from the germline V gene, are MDHEN and SYDVKM. One collaborating source in Seattle enrolled patients while the patients were actively infected and followed the patients over time throughout the course of disease. Each collaborating institution followed its own protocols to collect whole blood in K2EDTA tubes. Collaborator samples were shipped for TCRbeta analysis as frozen whole blood, isolated PBMCs, or DNA extracted from either sample type. A note on this clone: Its target antigen remains unknown. Within one base of it there is no much larger clone, and no base qualities were kept.

TCRbeta CDR3 regions were amplified from genomic DNA using the immunoSEQ Assay, a bias-controlled multiplex PCR. The source study handled its data this way. The number of nucleated cells in each sample was estimated from the amplification of reference gene primers within the assay. To quantify the absolute abundance of each unique TCRbeta CDR3 rearrangement, sequence reads were collapsed and filtered. For each sample, productive Simpson clonality was calculated as the square root of Simpson's diversity index over productive rearrangements. TCRdb obtained this table from immuneACCESS and retained in-frame rearrangements with V and J assigned. These tables miss some clones; where compared with another copy, unresolved V genes account for less than half of the shortfall, and the remainder is unexplained. V and J calls and clone size are given by that table; D and trimming were obtained from the DNA. The sample table holds 85,000 to 120,000 clones, of which about three quarters were seen once. About 6.3% of the sample comes from the top ten.

The clonotype comes from a man of 80 years or more with COVID-19, enrolled during active disease. The sequence is built from TRBV28 and TRBJ1-1; the D segment cannot be called with confidence. Source material: peripheral blood. The sequenced DNA is TGTGCCATCTCCTTAGGCGGTTTTACTGAAGCTTTCTTT. This yields the protein CAISLGGFTEAFF.